This is a list of T cell receptor beta chains from one sample in a study of T cells in localized non-small cell lung cancer. Assay: immunoSEQ multiplex PCR; the TCRdb copy retains only in-frame clones and omits some. The sample lists 11,000 or so clones; approximately 87% were seen once. This sample comprised peripheral blood, obtained before any cancer treatment. The receptors here all came from a male donor older than 55 with stage I lung adenocarcinoma. Both conserved end residues are part of each CDR3. Fields, in order: CDR3 protein, CDR3 DNA, clone size, V gene, J gene, D gene. A D gene is named only where the DNA matches it firmly. Rows may omit the clone size; those that give it use once, few, many or a size class.

CDR3 protein: CATRGTGSDEQYF
CDR3 DNA: TGTGCCACAAGGGGGACAGGGTCTGATGAGCAGTACTTC
clone size: -
V gene: TRBV4-2
J gene: TRBJ2-7
D gene: TRBD1

CDR3 protein: CASSERPTGQANYGYTF
CDR3 DNA: TGTGCCAGCAGTGAAAGACCGACGGGACAAGCTAACTATGGCTACACCTTC
clone size: -
V gene: TRBV6-1
J gene: TRBJ1-2
D gene: -

CDR3 protein: CASSGGGGNKAGYTF
CDR3 DNA: TGTGCCAGCAGCGGAGGGGGGGGAAATAAAGCGGGCTACACCTTC
clone size: few
V gene: TRBV28
J gene: TRBJ1-2
D gene: -

CDR3 protein: CASSPQGVFEAFF
CDR3 DNA: TGTGCCAGCAGCCCTCAGGGGGTGTTTGAAGCTTTCTTT
clone size: -
V gene: TRBV5-6
J gene: TRBJ1-1
D gene: TRBD1

CDR3 protein: CASSPDNYEQYF
CDR3 DNA: TGTGCCAGCAGCCCAGATAACTACGAGCAGTACTTC
clone size: -
V gene: TRBV11-1
J gene: TRBJ2-7
D gene: -

CDR3 protein: CSVGLGDSYEQYF
CDR3 DNA: TGCAGCGTTGGTCTTGGAGATTCCTACGAGCAGTACTTC
clone size: -
V gene: TRBV29-1
J gene: TRBJ2-7
D gene: -

CDR3 protein: CASSGRSGNTGELFF
CDR3 DNA: TGTGCCAGCAGCGGCCGGAGCGGGAACACCGGGGAGCTGTTTTTT
clone size: -
V gene: TRBV7-2
J gene: TRBJ2-2
D gene: -

CDR3 protein: CASSLSGAEVYEQYF
CDR3 DNA: TGTGCCAGCAGCTTAAGCGGAGCAGAAGTTTACGAGCAGTACTTC
clone size: -
V gene: TRBV7-3
J gene: TRBJ2-7
D gene: -

CDR3 protein: CASSHRGDRQDEQFF
CDR3 DNA: TGTGCCAGCAGCCATCGGGGGGACAGACAAGATGAGCAGTTCTTC
clone size: once
V gene: TRBV27
J gene: TRBJ2-1
D gene: -

CDR3 protein: CASSLATAPHTEAFF
CDR3 DNA: TGTGCCAGCAGTTTGGCGACAGCTCCTCACACTGAAGCTTTCTTT
clone size: -
V gene: TRBV27
J gene: TRBJ1-1
D gene: -

CDR3 protein: CASSWPDGHRGSYNEQFF
CDR3 DNA: TGTGCCAGCAGTTGGCCGGACGGCCATCGTGGGTCCTACAATGAGCAGTTCTTC
clone size: -
V gene: TRBV28
J gene: TRBJ2-1
D gene: -

CDR3 protein: CASRPWTPNTEAFF
CDR3 DNA: TGTGCCAGCAGGCCCTGGACACCCAACACTGAAGCTTTCTTT
clone size: -
V gene: TRBV2
J gene: TRBJ1-1
D gene: -

CDR3 protein: CASSPGQVAYEQYF
CDR3 DNA: TGTGCCAGCAGCCCCGGACAGGTGGCCTACGAGCAGTACTTC
clone size: -
V gene: TRBV9
J gene: TRBJ2-7
D gene: TRBD1

CDR3 protein: CATSREEPSNTGELFF
CDR3 DNA: TGTGCCACCAGCAGAGAAGAGCCTTCGAACACCGGGGAGCTGTTTTTT
clone size: -
V gene: TRBV15
J gene: TRBJ2-2
D gene: -

CDR3 protein: CAWSFIAADEKLFF
CDR3 DNA: TGTGCCTGGAGTTTTATCGCGGCGGATGAAAAACTGTTTTTT
clone size: -
V gene: TRBV30
J gene: TRBJ1-4
D gene: -

CDR3 protein: CASSYPFTGARNQPQHF
CDR3 DNA: TGTGCCAGCAGCTACCCTTTTACAGGGGCCCGAAATCAGCCCCAGCATTTT
clone size: -
V gene: TRBV5-6
J gene: TRBJ1-5
D gene: TRBD1

CDR3 protein: CASSIRLAGASYNEQFF
CDR3 DNA: TGCGCCAGCAGCATCCGACTAGCGGGGGCCTCTTACAATGAGCAGTTCTTC
clone size: -
V gene: TRBV4-3
J gene: TRBJ2-1
D gene: TRBD2

CDR3 protein: CASSSGTTFSGELFF
CDR3 DNA: TGCGCCAGCAGCTCCGGGACTACCTTTTCCGGGGAGCTGTTTTTT
clone size: -
V gene: TRBV5-1
J gene: TRBJ2-2
D gene: TRBD2

CDR3 protein: CASSPLPGRGRENGYTF
CDR3 DNA: TGTGCCAGCAGTCCCCTCCCCGGCAGGGGGAGGGAGAATGGCTACACCTTC
clone size: -
V gene: TRBV25-1
J gene: TRBJ1-2
D gene: TRBD1

CDR3 protein: CASSLEVNTEAFF
CDR3 DNA: TGTGCCAGCAGCTTAGAGGTGAACACTGAAGCTTTCTTT
clone size: -
V gene: TRBV7-2
J gene: TRBJ1-1
D gene: -

CDR3 protein: CASSQPKGDTQYF
CDR3 DNA: TGCGCCAGCAGTCAACCAAAAGGGGATACGCAGTATTTT
clone size: -
V gene: TRBV23-1
J gene: TRBJ2-3
D gene: -

CDR3 protein: CSVRQGLGGNTIYF
CDR3 DNA: TGCAGCGTGCGGCAGGGGCTGGGGGGAAACACCATATATTTT
clone size: -
V gene: TRBV29-1
J gene: TRBJ1-3
D gene: -

CDR3 protein: CASSLEDTQYF
CDR3 DNA: TGTGCCAGCAGCTTAGAAGATACGCAGTATTTT
clone size: -
V gene: TRBV7-9
J gene: TRBJ2-3
D gene: -

CDR3 protein: CASSLNREPNEKLFF
CDR3 DNA: TGTGCCAGCAGCCTGAACAGGGAACCTAATGAAAAACTGTTTTTT
clone size: -
V gene: TRBV7-2
J gene: TRBJ1-4
D gene: -

CDR3 protein: CASSLGGGGELFF
CDR3 DNA: TGTGCCAGCAGCTTGGGTGGCGGCGGGGAGCTGTTTTTT
clone size: -
V gene: TRBV7-9
J gene: TRBJ2-2
D gene: -

CDR3 protein: CSATSGASFSTDTQYF
CDR3 DNA: TGCAGCGCAACTAGCGGGGCTTCCTTTAGCACAGATACGCAGTATTTT
clone size: -
V gene: TRBV29-1
J gene: TRBJ2-3
D gene: TRBD2

CDR3 protein: CASSLAGTVNTEAFF
CDR3 DNA: TGTGCCAGCAGCTTGGCCGGGACGGTGAACACTGAAGCTTTCTTT
clone size: few
V gene: TRBV5-4
J gene: TRBJ1-1
D gene: -

CDR3 protein: CASSGPGPDIYNEQFF
CDR3 DNA: TGTGCCAGCAGCGGCCCCGGGCCAGACATCTACAATGAGCAGTTCTTC
clone size: -
V gene: TRBV11-3
J gene: TRBJ2-1
D gene: -

CDR3 protein: CASSLRGRGAPTNEKLFF
CDR3 DNA: TGTGCCAGCAGCCTCAGGGGAAGGGGGGCCCCAACTAATGAAAAACTGTTTTTT
clone size: -
V gene: TRBV7-9
J gene: TRBJ1-4
D gene: -

CDR3 protein: CASSPEGGRGETQYF
CDR3 DNA: TGTGCCAGCAGCCCGGAGGGGGGTAGGGGAGAGACCCAGTACTTC
clone size: -
V gene: TRBV11-2
J gene: TRBJ2-5
D gene: -

CDR3 protein: CASSLWGQNEKLFF
CDR3 DNA: TGTGCCAGCAGCTTGTGGGGACAGAATGAAAAACTGTTTTTT
clone size: -
V gene: TRBV5-8
J gene: TRBJ1-4
D gene: TRBD1

CDR3 protein: CASSQDELAKNIQYF
CDR3 DNA: TGTGCCAGCAGCCAAGATGAATTAGCCAAAAACATTCAGTACTTC
clone size: -
V gene: TRBV4-2
J gene: TRBJ2-4
D gene: -

CDR3 protein: CASSPLLGQPQHF
CDR3 DNA: TGTGCCAGCAGCCCGCTATTAGGTCAGCCCCAGCATTTT
clone size: -
V gene: TRBV7-9
J gene: TRBJ1-5
D gene: -

CDR3 protein: CASSKAENTEAFF
CDR3 DNA: TGTGCCAGTAGTAAGGCAGAGAACACTGAAGCTTTCTTT
clone size: -
V gene: TRBV19
J gene: TRBJ1-1
D gene: -

CDR3 protein: CASSIASRAGEAFF
CDR3 DNA: TGTGCCAGTAGTATAGCCTCACGAGCGGGAGAAGCTTTCTTT
clone size: once
V gene: TRBV19
J gene: TRBJ1-1
D gene: -

CDR3 protein: CASSLAATGWETQYF
CDR3 DNA: TGCGCCAGCAGCTTGGCCGCGACAGGGTGGGAGACCCAGTACTTC
clone size: -
V gene: TRBV5-1
J gene: TRBJ2-5
D gene: TRBD1

CDR3 protein: CSVENNYGYTF
CDR3 DNA: TGCAGCGTTGAGAACAACTATGGCTACACCTTC
clone size: -
V gene: TRBV29-1
J gene: TRBJ1-2
D gene: -

CDR3 protein: CASSLGGHSYEQYF
CDR3 DNA: TGTGCCAGCAGCTTAGGGGGACACTCCTACGAGCAGTACTTC
clone size: -
V gene: TRBV11-1
J gene: TRBJ2-7
D gene: -

CDR3 protein: CASSLDLQGYGYTF
CDR3 DNA: TGCGCCAGCAGCTTGGACCTGCAGGGTTATGGCTACACCTTC
clone size: -
V gene: TRBV5-1
J gene: TRBJ1-2
D gene: -

CDR3 protein: CASRPGEGGGYTF
CDR3 DNA: TGCGCCAGCAGACCTGGAGAAGGTGGCGGCTACACCTTC
clone size: -
V gene: TRBV5-1
J gene: TRBJ1-2
D gene: -

CDR3 protein: CASSVRTGGWADTQYF
CDR3 DNA: TGTGCCAGCAGCGTTAGGACAGGGGGCTGGGCAGATACGCAGTATTTT
clone size: -
V gene: TRBV9
J gene: TRBJ2-3
D gene: TRBD1

CDR3 protein: CASSLGSGVWNEQYF
CDR3 DNA: TGTGCCAGCAGCTTAGGAAGCGGGGTATGGAACGAGCAGTACTTC
clone size: -
V gene: TRBV7-2
J gene: TRBJ2-7
D gene: TRBD2

CDR3 protein: CASSLEPSGAFTDTQYF
CDR3 DNA: TGTGCCAGCAGCTTAGAACCGTCCGGGGCCTTCACAGATACGCAGTATTTT
clone size: -
V gene: TRBV7-9
J gene: TRBJ2-3
D gene: -

CDR3 protein: CASSAQGWEQFF
CDR3 DNA: TGTGCCAGCAGCGCACAGGGGTGGGAGCAGTTCTTC
clone size: -
V gene: TRBV7-2
J gene: TRBJ2-1
D gene: TRBD1

CDR3 protein: CASSLFWERGRNTDTQYF
CDR3 DNA: TGTGCCAGCAGCTTGTTCTGGGAGCGGGGGAGGAACACAGATACGCAGTATTTT
clone size: once
V gene: TRBV5-5
J gene: TRBJ2-3
D gene: TRBD2

CDR3 protein: CASSLGVGHRDPEQYF
CDR3 DNA: TGTGCCAGCAGCTTGGGTGTGGGCCATAGGGACCCCGAGCAGTACTTC
clone size: few
V gene: TRBV5-5
J gene: TRBJ2-7
D gene: -

CDR3 protein: CASSVEDTEAFF
CDR3 DNA: TGTGCCAGCAGCGTAGAAGACACTGAAGCTTTCTTT
clone size: once
V gene: TRBV9
J gene: TRBJ1-1
D gene: -

CDR3 protein: CASSYSPDLIGELFF
CDR3 DNA: TGTGCCAGCAGTTACTCTCCCGACCTGATCGGGGAGCTGTTTTTT
clone size: -
V gene: TRBV6-5
J gene: TRBJ2-2
D gene: -

CDR3 protein: CASSPPGQGDNEQFF
CDR3 DNA: TGTGCCAGCTCACCACCGGGACAGGGAGACAATGAGCAGTTCTTC
clone size: once
V gene: TRBV18
J gene: TRBJ2-1
D gene: TRBD1

CDR3 protein: CASSAGLAYNEQFF
CDR3 DNA: TGTGCCAGCAGCGCGGGACTAGCGTATAATGAGCAGTTCTTC
clone size: -
V gene: TRBV9
J gene: TRBJ2-1
D gene: TRBD2

CDR3 protein: CASSRQEYEQYF
CDR3 DNA: TGTGCCAGCAGCCGACAGGAATACGAGCAGTACTTC
clone size: -
V gene: TRBV11-3
J gene: TRBJ2-7
D gene: -

CDR3 protein: CASSLYEQFF
CDR3 DNA: TGTGCCAGCAGCTTATATGAGCAGTTCTTC
clone size: once
V gene: TRBV11-2
J gene: TRBJ2-1
D gene: -